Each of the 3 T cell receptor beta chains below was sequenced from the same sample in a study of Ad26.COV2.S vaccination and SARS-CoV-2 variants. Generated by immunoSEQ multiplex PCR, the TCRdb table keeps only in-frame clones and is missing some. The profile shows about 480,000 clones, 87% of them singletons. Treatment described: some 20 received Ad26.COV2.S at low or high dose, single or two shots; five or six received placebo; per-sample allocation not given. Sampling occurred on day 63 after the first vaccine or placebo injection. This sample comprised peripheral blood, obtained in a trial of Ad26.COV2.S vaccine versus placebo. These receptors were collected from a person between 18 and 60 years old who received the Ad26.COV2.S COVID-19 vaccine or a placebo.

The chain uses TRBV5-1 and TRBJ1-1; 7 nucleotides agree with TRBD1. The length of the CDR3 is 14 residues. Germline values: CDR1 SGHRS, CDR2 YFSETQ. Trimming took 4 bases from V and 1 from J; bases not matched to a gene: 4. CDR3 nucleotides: TGCGCCAGCAGCGGGGACAGCCAGAACACTGAAGCTTTCTTT. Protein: CASSGDSQNTEAFF.

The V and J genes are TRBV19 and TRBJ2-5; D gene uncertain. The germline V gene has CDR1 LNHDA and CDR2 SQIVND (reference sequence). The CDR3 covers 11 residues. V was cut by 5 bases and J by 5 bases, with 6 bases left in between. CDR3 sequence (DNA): TGTGCCAGTAGTTTCGGGGAGACCCAGTACTTC. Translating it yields CASSFGETQYF.

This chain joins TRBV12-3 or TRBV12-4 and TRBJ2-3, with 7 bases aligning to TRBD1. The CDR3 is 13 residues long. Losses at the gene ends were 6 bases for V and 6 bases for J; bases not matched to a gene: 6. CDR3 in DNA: TGTGCCAGCAGACGGATACAGGGGGATACGCAGTATTTT. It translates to CASRRIQGDTQYF.